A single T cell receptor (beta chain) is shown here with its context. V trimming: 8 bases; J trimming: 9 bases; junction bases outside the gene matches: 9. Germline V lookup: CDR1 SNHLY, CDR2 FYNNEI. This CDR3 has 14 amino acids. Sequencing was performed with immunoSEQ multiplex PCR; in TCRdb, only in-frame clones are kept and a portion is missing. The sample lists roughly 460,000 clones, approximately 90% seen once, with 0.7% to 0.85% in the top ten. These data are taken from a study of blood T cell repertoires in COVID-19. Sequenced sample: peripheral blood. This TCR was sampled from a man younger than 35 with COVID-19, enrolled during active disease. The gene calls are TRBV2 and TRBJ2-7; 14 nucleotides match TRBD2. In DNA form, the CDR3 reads TGTGCCAGCTCGTCGACTAGCGGGAGGGTTTGGCAGTACTTC. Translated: CASSSTSGRVWQYF.